This T cell receptor beta chain is from a study of blood T cell repertoires in COVID-19. Trimming took 2 bases from V and 7 from J; bases not matched to a gene: 6. The V gene's germline CDR1 is KGHSH and CDR2 LQKENI. The CDR3 loop spans 16 amino acids. Source study methods: Amplification of reference gene primers provided the estimated nucleated cell counts. Assay used: immunoSEQ multiplex PCR; TCRdb lists only in-frame clones, some missing. V and J calls and clone size are those listed in that table; D and trimming were worked out from the DNA. Here the sample spans about 60,000 clones, roughly 78% being singletons.

The source material was peripheral blood. This receptor was taken from a woman of 80 years or more with acute or convalescent COVID-19. The chain couples TRBV18 to TRBJ2-1, with 12 bases fitting TRBD1. CDR3 in amino acids: CASSPNRDRGRNEQFF. The CDR3 DNA sequence: TGTGCCAGCTCACCAAACCGGGACAGGGGGCGGAATGAGCAGTTCTTC.